These 14 T cell receptor beta chains share one sample of origin, sequenced in a study of cytomegalovirus exposure and HLA in healthy donors. 60 Vbeta and 13 Jbeta primers were used in PCR. TCRdb's copy holds only in-frame clones and misses some; the assay was immunoSEQ multiplex PCR. This table holds about 170,000 clones, roughly 78% found once. The specimen was PBMCs. The receptor set was obtained from a woman aged 45-60 years in good health and CMV-seropositive.

V is TRBV7-9 and J is TRBJ2-1; D is ambiguous. Germline-derived CDR1 and CDR2 are SEHNR and FQNEAQ (reference sequence). The CDR3 totals 14 residues. V was pared by 1 base and J by 7 bases, with 11 bases between. The CDR3 DNA follows: TGTGCCAGCAGCTTAGAAGTACTGCGGAATGAGCAGTTCTTC. As protein: CASSLEVLRNEQFF. The whole variable domain, filled in from reference TRBV7-9 and TRBJ2-1, reads DTGVSQNPRHKITKRGQNVTFRCDPISEHNRLYWYRQTLGQGPEFLTYFQNEAQLEKSRLLSDRFSAERPKGSFSTLEIQRTEQGDSAMYLCASSLEVLRNEQFFGPGTRLTVL.

This rearrangement joins TRBV7-8 to TRBJ2-1; 7 bases match TRBD2. The V gene's germline CDR1 is SGHVS and CDR2 FQNEAQ. V gave up 5 bases and J gave up 0 bases; unmatched junction bases: 4. The CDR3 has 15 amino acids. CDR3 coding DNA: TGTGCCAGCAGCCGACGGGAGGACTCCTACAATGAGCAGTTCTTC. Translating it yields CASSRREDSYNEQFF.

This chain uses TRBV19 with TRBJ1-2, with D maybe TRBD1 (5 bases). Germline-derived CDR1 and CDR2 are LNHDA and SQIVND (reference sequence). The CDR3 is made up of 13 amino acids. Trimming took 6 bases from V and 7 from J, leaving 15 bases between them. Here the CDR3 DNA reads TGTGCCAGTAGGAAGGCACAGGCAGGTGGCTACACCTTC. It translates to CASRKAQAGGYTF. Based on the CDR3 plus reference TRBV19 and TRBJ1-2, the full variable domain is DGGITQSPKYLFRKEGQNVTLSCEQNLNHDAMYWYRQDPGQGLRLIYYSQIVNDFQKGDIAEGYSVSREKKESFPLTVTSAQKNPTAFYLCASRKAQAGGYTFGSGTRLTVV.

V gene TRBV29-1 combines with J gene TRBJ2-7, with TRBD2 matching over 7 bases. The J segment lost 0 bases and the V segment lost 5 bases, leaving 4 bases of the junction unmatched. Germline V lookup: CDR1 SQVTM, CDR2 ANQGSEA. The CDR3 extends over 13 amino acids. The DNA for the CDR3 is TGCAGCGTTAGTGGGGGGGACTCCTACGAGCAGTACTTC. This translates into CSVSGGDSYEQYF.

The chain is built from TRBV28 and TRBJ1-2; a possible D gene is TRBD1 (5 bases). The V and J ends lost 3 bases and 4 bases respectively, with 6 bases between them. CDR3 length: 12 residues. CDR1 is MDHEN, CDR2 SYDVKM, per germline. CDR3 in DNA: TGTGCCAGCAGTTTCGACAGCTATGGCTACACCTTC. Its protein product is CASSFDSYGYTF.

The CDR3 nucleotides are TGTGCCAGCAGTTACGGACAGGCCATATATAGCAATCAGCCCCAGCATTTT. This gives the protein CASSYGQAIYSNQPQHF. This chain links TRBV27 with TRBJ1-5; 7 nucleotides align to TRBD1. After removal of 4 bases from V and 0 bases from J, the junction contained 9 bases not matched to a gene. There are 17 residues in the CDR3. Germline V gives CDR1 MNHEY, CDR2 SMNVEV (reference sequence).

The rearrangement links TRBV27 to TRBJ1-6; D perhaps matches TRBD1 (6 bases). Trimming cost V 4 bases and J 8 bases, with 15 bases left between them. Germline V gives CDR1 MNHEY, CDR2 SMNVEV (reference sequence). CDR3 length: 15 residues. The CDR3 loop is CASSSRGAGDSPLHF. The CDR3 bases are TGTGCCAGCAGTTCACGGGGGGCAGGGGATTCACCCCTCCACTTT.

The genes are TRBV29-1 and TRBJ1-2; 7 bases are shared with TRBD1. J was trimmed by 2 bases and V by 7 bases; bases with no gene match: 4. CDR1 SQVTM and CDR2 ANQGSEA come from the germline V gene. The CDR3 consists of 12 residues. CDR3 sequence (DNA): TGCAGCGAATTGACAGGGAACTATGGCTACACCTTC. Translated: CSELTGNYGYTF.

The J gene is TRBJ2-1, the V gene TRBV29-1; the D is unclear. Deletions cut 4 bases from V and 6 bases from J, with 4 bases between. The V gene's germline CDR1 is SQVTM and CDR2 ANQGSEA. The CDR3 has 10 amino acids. The CDR3 sequence is CSVGVNEQFF. CDR3 in DNA: TGCAGCGTTGGCGTCAATGAGCAGTTCTTC.

The chain carries TRBV6-4 and TRBJ2-1, with TRBD2 matching 8 bases. Germline CDR1 is MRHNA and CDR2 is SNTAGT. Trimming cost V 2 bases and J 9 bases; bases outside gene matches: 12. The CDR3 runs 16 residues. CDR3 coding DNA: TGTGCCAGCAGTGACCAGGTCGGGGGGGCGTCGAGTGAGCAGTTCTTC. Translation: CASSDQVGGASSEQFF.

This clone has only a few counts. Other DNA sequences in the sample encode the same CDR3. The rearrangement uses TRBV5-1 and TRBJ1-2; 8 nucleotides line up with TRBD1. CDR3 size: 14 residues. Germline CDR1 is SGHRS and CDR2 is YFSETQ. The trim removed 4 bases at V and 1 base at J, leaving 3 bases unmatched. Here the CDR3 DNA reads TGCGCCAGCAGCCTCGACAGGGGTAACTATGGCTACACCTTC. It specifies CASSLDRGNYGYTF.

With respect to this clone: Here the CDR3 omits its conserved ending phenylalanine or tryptophan, so a read error is the likely source. The DNA is omitted, as the CDR3 cannot be located on it reliably, and the CDR3 follows TCRdb's listing. The chain links TRBV7-3 to TRBJ1-5; no DNA check was done on the table's D call, TRBD1. CDR1 SGHTA and CDR2 FQGTGA come from the germline V gene. The CDR3 has 9 residues if both end residues are counted. The CDR3 is CASSLKQVN.

The chain couples TRBV28 to TRBJ2-7; TRBD1 matches at 7 bases. J lost 3 bases, V lost 7 bases, and 6 bases had no gene match. CDR3 length: 13 amino acids. CDR1 is MDHEN and CDR2 is SYDVKM in the germline V gene. As DNA, the CDR3 is TGTGCCAGCAATCCGGGACAGAGCTACGAGCAGTACTTC. Amino acid sequence: CASNPGQSYEQYF.

The J gene is TRBJ1-1, the V gene TRBV15; D is unclear. With 5 bases removed from V and 2 bases from J, the gap between germline ends came to 12 bases. The V gene's germline CDR1 is LNHNV and CDR2 YYDKDF (reference sequence). This CDR3 contains 14 residues. DNA of the CDR3: TGTGCCACCAGCTTACACCGGGAAAACACTGAAGCTTTCTTT. It specifies CATSLHRENTEAFF.